This T cell receptor (beta chain) stems from a study of blood T cell repertoires in COVID-19. Original analysis: Using reference gene primer amplification, nucleated cell counts were estimated. The table came from immunoSEQ multiplex PCR; TCRdb's copy has only in-frame clones and leaves some out. The V and J calls and clone size come from that table; D and trimming were worked out from the DNA. The sample has more than 150,000 clones, around 87% seen once. The germline CDR1 and CDR2 sequences are ENHRY and SYGVKD. Unmatched junction bases numbered 7, after V lost 7 bases and J lost 0 bases. The CDR3 loop spans 17 amino acids.

Material for sequencing was peripheral blood. V is TRBV10-3 and J is TRBJ2-2; 11 bases are a match to TRBD2. This TCR came from a man aged 45-60 years with acute or convalescent COVID-19. DNA for the CDR3: TGTGCCATCACTCGGTCTAGCGGGGGGCCGAACACCGGGGAGCTGTTTTTT. Amino acid sequence: CAITRSSGGPNTGELFF.